Presented here are 6 T cell receptor beta chains from one specimen sequenced in a study of T cell responses to AZD1222 COVID-19 vaccine. The assay was immunoSEQ multiplex PCR, and TCRdb's table has in-frame clones only and misses some. The sample contains about 67,000 clones, 80% to 90% of which appear only once. Sequencing used peripheral blood, obtained 28 days after the second AZD1222 dose. The receptors originated from an adult who received the AZD1222 COVID-19 vaccine.

The chain employs TRBV7-2 and TRBJ2-5; D is ambiguous. Trimming took 6 bases from V and 1 from J, leaving 15 bases between them. CDR1 SGHTA and CDR2 FQGNSA come from the germline V gene. The CDR3 spans 15 residues. This CDR3 is CASSTGATAQETQYF. For the CDR3, the DNA is TGTGCCAGCAGTACCGGTGCAACAGCCCAAGAGACCCAGTACTTC. The variable domain in full, completed from reference TRBV7-2 and TRBJ2-5, reads GAGVSQSPSNKVTEKGKDVELRCDPISGHTALYWYRQSLGQGLEFLIYFQGNSAPDKSGLPSDRFSAERTGGSVSTLTIQRTQQEDSAVYLCASSTGATAQETQYFGPGTRLLVL.

The V gene is TRBV11-3, the J gene TRBJ2-3; 8 bases fit TRBD2. The V gene end was trimmed by 5 bases and the J gene end by 4 bases; junction bases not matched to a gene: 11. Germline lookup yields CDR1 SGHNT and CDR2 YENEEA. This CDR3 has 16 amino acids. The CDR3 spells CASSQGVAGRADTQYF. For the CDR3, the DNA is TGTGCCAGCAGCCAAGGGGTAGCGGGGAGGGCAGATACGCAGTATTTT.

The rearrangement uses TRBV6-5 and TRBJ1-1; D not certain. V lost 4 bases, J lost 1 base, and 7 bases lay in between. The CDR3 covers 13 residues. Per germline, CDR1 MNHEY and CDR2 SVGAGI. CDR3 amino acids: CASSFLTNTEAFF. The CDR3 DNA reads TGTGCCAGCAGTTTCCTGACGAACACTGAAGCTTTCTTT.

This clone was counted once. This chain joins TRBV3-1 (or the pseudogene TRBV3-2) and TRBJ2-7, with 9 nucleotides matching TRBD1. Per the germline V gene, CDR1 is LGHDT and CDR2 is YNNKEL (reference sequence). The CDR3 is made up of 14 amino acids. Trimming at V came to 4 bases and at J to 3 bases, leaving 4 bases not matched to a gene. CDR3 in amino acids: CASSPRDRDYEQYF. The CDR3 coding sequence is TGTGCCAGCAGCCCCCGGGACAGGGACTACGAGCAGTACTTC.

The CDR3, as DNA: TGCGCCAGCAGCGCGCAGGGAGGGAAGTACGAGCAGTACTTC. It encodes CASSAQGGKYEQYF. The chain combines TRBV5-1 with TRBJ2-7; 7 bases are shared with TRBD2. Germline loops: CDR1 SGHRS, CDR2 YFSETQ. V was clipped by 4 bases and J by 4 bases; unmatched bases: 8. The CDR3 spans 14 residues.

This chain uses TRBV7-9 with TRBJ1-1; no clear D. The CDR3 is 13 residues long. V gave up 0 bases and J gave up 2 bases, with 4 bases separating them. Looked up from germline, CDR1 is SEHNR and CDR2 is FQNEAQ (reference sequence). Written as DNA, the CDR3 is TGTGCCAGCAGCTTAGCGACCAACACTGAAGCTTTCTTT. Encoded protein: CASSLATNTEAFF.